This is a list of T cell receptor beta chains from one sample in a study of blood T cell repertoires in COVID-19. The assay was immunoSEQ multiplex PCR, and TCRdb's table has in-frame clones only and misses some. The sample carries about 36,000 clones, 90% recorded once. Sequencing used peripheral blood. These TCRs come from a human donor in a cohort sampled during active COVID-19. CDR3s include the opening cysteine and the closing phenylalanine or tryptophan. D genes are given only for firm matches. Only some rows state a clone size, as once, few, many or a class for expanded clones.

clone size	D gene	V gene	J gene	CDR3 DNA	CDR3 protein
-	TRBD2	TRBV9	TRBJ2-3	TGTGCCAGCAAGAGTACTAGCGGTAGCACAGATACGCAGTATTTT	CASKSTSGSTDTQYF
-	TRBD2	TRBV4-3	TRBJ2-7	TGCGCCAGCAGCCAAGAACCCGGACTAGCGGACTACGAGCAGTACTTC	CASSQEPGLADYEQYF
-	TRBD1	TRBV19	TRBJ1-5	TGTGCCAGTAGTGGGACAGAGAATCAGCCCCAGCATTTT	CASSGTENQPQHF
-	TRBD1	TRBV6-1	TRBJ2-3	TGTGCCAGCAGTGAAGTTAGGACAGGTGCAGATACGCAGTATTTT	CASSEVRTGADTQYF
-	TRBD2	TRBV28	TRBJ2-3	TGTGCCAGCACCCAGGGACGGGAGGTCCCAGATACGCAGTATTTT	CASTQGREVPDTQYF
once	-	TRBV4-1	TRBJ2-3	TGCGCCAGCAGCCAAGCCCAGGCCTCGAGCACAGATACGCAGTATTTT	CASSQAQASSTDTQYF
-	-	TRBV21-1	TRBJ1-4	TGTGCCAGCAGCTCCGGGACAGGAACTCCCAATGAAAAACTGTTTTTT	CASSSGTGTPNEKLFF
-	-	TRBV5-6	TRBJ2-2	TGTGCCAGCAGCCTGGTGAGTCTGAAAAACACCGGGGAGCTGTTTTTT	CASSLVSLKNTGELFF
-	TRBD1	TRBV7-2	TRBJ2-1	TGTGCCAGCAGCTCACAGGGGTCCAGAAATGAGCAGTTCTTC	CASSSQGSRNEQFF
-	-	TRBV6-1	TRBJ1-5	TGTGCCAGCAGTGGAGGGCTGTGGTCCGCCAATCAGCCCCAGCATTTT	CASSGGLWSANQPQHF
-	-	TRBV3-1/TRBV3-2	TRBJ1-1	TGTGCCAGCAGCCAAGCGGGGAAGGCTTTCTTT	CASSQAGKAFF
-	TRBD1	TRBV19	TRBJ2-7	TGTGCCAGTAGTCCGACAGGGCGGCCCGCCTACGAGCAGTACTTC	CASSPTGRPAYEQYF
-	-	TRBV7-8	TRBJ2-7	TGTGCCAGCAGCTTAGCGGGAAAGACAGGCTACGAGCAGTACTTC	CASSLAGKTGYEQYF
-	TRBD1	TRBV4-1	TRBJ1-1	TGCGCCAGCAGCCAAGGCAGGGGGGAAACTGAAGCTTTCTTT	CASSQGRGETEAFF
-	-	TRBV11-3	TRBJ2-5	TGTGCCAGCAGCTTAGATGGCAGCCAAGAGACCCAGTACTTC	CASSLDGSQETQYF
-	TRBD1	TRBV4-2	TRBJ1-4	TGTGCCAGCAGCCAATTGAGCGGACAGGGACAAAAACTGTTTTTT	CASSQLSGQGQKLFF
-	TRBD1	TRBV3-1/TRBV3-2	TRBJ1-3	TGTGCCAGCAGCCAAAGGGACAGGCTAGGAAACACCATATATTTT	CASSQRDRLGNTIYF
-	-	TRBV6-2/TRBV6-3	TRBJ2-7	TGTGCCAGCAGTTATCAGCGGGTCTCCTACGAGCAGTACTTC	CASSYQRVSYEQYF
-	-	TRBV3-1/TRBV3-2	TRBJ1-5	TGTGCCAGCAACGACGGGGGTCCTTATAGCAATCAGCCCCAGCATTTT	CASNDGGPYSNQPQHF
-	-	TRBV19	TRBJ1-5	TGTGCCAGTAATGCTTACAGGGTAAATCAGCCCCAGCATTTT	CASNAYRVNQPQHF
-	-	TRBV7-8	TRBJ2-7	TGTGCCAGCACCTCCTACTACGAGCAGTACTTC	CASTSYYEQYF
-	TRBD1	TRBV5-6	TRBJ1-4	TGTGCCAGCAGCCGGGACAGGGGGAACGAGGTGGAAAAACTGTTTTTT	CASSRDRGNEVEKLFF
-	TRBD2	TRBV9	TRBJ2-1	TGTGCCAGCAGCGTCGGTAGGACGGGGCGGGAGGGCCCTAGGGACAATGAGCAGTTCTTC	CASSVGRTGREGPRDNEQFF
-	TRBD2	TRBV19	TRBJ2-1	TGTGCCAGTAGTATCCAAGCGGGGGCCACCTACAATGAGCAGTTCTTC	CASSIQAGATYNEQFF
-	TRBD1	TRBV2	TRBJ1-5	TGTGCCAGCAGGCAGGGGGCGGCTGGGAATCAGCCCCAGCATTTT	CASRQGAAGNQPQHF
-	-	TRBV15	TRBJ2-7	TGTGCCACCAGAATCGAGGGACAAGGCTCCTACGAGCAGTACTTC	CATRIEGQGSYEQYF
once	TRBD2	TRBV6-5	TRBJ2-5	TGTGCCAGCAGTTACGCCGGGACTAGCCCCCAAGAGACCCAGTACTTC	CASSYAGTSPQETQYF
-	-	TRBV4-3	TRBJ1-2	TGCGCCAGCAGCCAAGACCTAAACCCCGCCTATGGCTACACCTTC	CASSQDLNPAYGYTF
-	-	TRBV24-1	TRBJ1-1	TGTGCCACCAGTGATTCTGACAGGATAGAAGCTTTCTTT	CATSDSDRIEAFF
few	TRBD1	TRBV24-1	TRBJ1-5	TGTGCCACCAGTGGCGAGGGACAGGGGGTTCAGCCCCAGCATTTT	CATSGEGQGVQPQHF
-	-	TRBV15	TRBJ2-3	TGTGCCACCAGCAGAGATCAAGATACGCAGTATTTT	CATSRDQDTQYF
-	TRBD1	TRBV19	TRBJ2-5	TGTGCCAGTAGTGACTACAGGGGCCGGGAGACCCAGTACTTC	CASSDYRGRETQYF
-	TRBD1	TRBV3-1/TRBV3-2	TRBJ2-3	TGTGCCAGCAGCCCGGGACAGGGGCGAGGTGGGGCGCAGTATTTT	CASSPGQGRGGAQYF
-	TRBD1	TRBV19	TRBJ2-7	TGTGCCACCGCCGCAGGGGGCGGCGAGCAGTACTTC	CATAAGGGEQYF
-	-	TRBV6-5	TRBJ2-1	TGTGCCAGCAGCAGGGGGACTTCGAATGAGCAGTTCTTC	CASSRGTSNEQFF
-	TRBD1	TRBV28	TRBJ1-5	TGTGCCAGCAGTAGGGACAGGGAGCTTTCTCAGCCCCAGCATTTT	CASSRDRELSQPQHF
once	TRBD1	TRBV19	TRBJ2-7	TGTGCCAGTACTACAGGGGGCCAGGGGCTTCTCGAGCAGTACTTC	CASTTGGQGLLEQYF
-	-	TRBV18	TRBJ2-7	TGTGCCAGCTCACCACCACAGGCACTTAGCTCCTACGAGCAGTACTTC	CASSPPQALSSYEQYF